These 17 T cell receptor beta chains originate from one sample sequenced in a study of blood T cells in healthy people across ages. The second PCR ran roughly 6 to 11 cycles with a sample-barcoded 5' primer and J-beta primers. Using its own MiXCR run on the 5' RACE reads, TCRdb lists one record per CDR3 protein. This sample yields fewer than 900,000 distinct CDR3 sequences, of which approximately 49% are seen a single time; under 35% belongs to the top ten. Sequenced sample: blood. The receptors were gathered from a woman aged 55-70 years in good health.

A remark on this clonotype: The junction departs from germline at one end; a sequencing error may be responsible. The chain is built from TRBV7-2 and TRBJ1-2; the D gene is possibly TRBD1 (6 bases). This CDR3 comprises 14 residues. Germline CDR1 is SGHTA and CDR2 is FQGNSA. This chain's CDR3 is CACSLGGNVYGYTF. CDR3 DNA sequence: TGTGCCTGCAGCTTAGGGGGAAATGTCTATGGCTACACCTTC.

The V call is TRBV29-1, the J call TRBJ2-1; TRBD2 matches at 12 bases. The CDR3 runs 15 residues. V dropped 2 bases and J dropped 8; count of bases not matched to a gene: 7. From germline, CDR1 is SQVTM and CDR2 ANQGSEA. The CDR3 sequence is CSVELTSGSRDEQFF. Written as DNA, the CDR3 is TGCAGCGTTGAATTGACTAGCGGGAGTAGGGATGAGCAGTTCTTC.

This clonotype was detected a few times. The rearrangement uses TRBV28 and TRBJ2-1, with 8 bases that match TRBD1. The junction had 7 bases not matched to a gene; V was cut back by 9 bases and J by 6 bases. CDR3 size: 13 residues. The V gene's germline CDR1 is MDHEN and CDR2 SYDVKM. The CDR3 sequence: CASTQGAPNEQFF. The CDR3 DNA reads as TGTGCCAGTACCCAGGGGGCCCCCAATGAGCAGTTCTTC.

This clonotype was recorded a few times. V usage is TRBV7-2 and J usage is TRBJ2-5, with D uncertain. The CDR3 is made up of 14 amino acids. V was shortened by 1 base and J by 1 base, with 7 bases between the two germline ends. Germline CDR1 is SGHTA and CDR2 is FQGNSA. CDR3 residues: CASSLDRVQETQYF. Here the CDR3 DNA reads TGTGCCAGCAGCTTAGACAGAGTCCAAGAGACCCAGTACTTC.

The chain has TRBV29-1 and TRBJ1-2; D remains unclear. The V and J ends lost 0 bases and 1 base respectively, with 3 bases between them. Germline CDR1 is SQVTM and CDR2 is ANQGSEA. There are 12 residues in the CDR3. CDR3 loop: CSVEDSNYGYTF. Here the CDR3 DNA reads TGCAGCGTTGAAGACAGTAACTATGGCTACACCTTC.

V usage is TRBV6-5 and J usage is TRBJ1-1; 7 positions agree with TRBD1. Germline trimming cut 5 bases from V and 5 bases from J; bases unmatched to any gene: 2. Germline CDR1 reads MNHEY; CDR2 reads SVGAGI. The CDR3 consists of 12 residues. The CDR3 DNA is TGTGCCAGCAGTAGACAGGGAACTGAAGCTTTCTTT. It encodes CASSRQGTEAFF.

This clonotype was observed a handful of times. The chain couples TRBV7-2 to TRBJ2-1, with 8 bases identical to TRBD2. Germline lookup yields CDR1 SGHTA and CDR2 FQGNSA. V lost 2 bases, J lost 8 bases, and 8 bases stayed unmatched. The CDR3 runs 15 residues. CDR3 in amino acids: CASSLKAGASDEQFF. CDR3 coding DNA: TGTGCCAGCAGCTTAAAAGCGGGAGCCTCCGATGAGCAGTTCTTC.

This chain uses TRBV4-2 with TRBJ2-5, with D perhaps given as TRBD1 or TRBD2 (5 bases each). This CDR3 is 15 amino acids long. Germline-derived CDR1 and CDR2 are LGHNA and YNFKEQ. The V gene lost 0 bases and the J gene lost 4 bases, with 12 bases spanning the gap. The chain's CDR3 is CASSQDWDGIETQYF. In nucleotides, the CDR3 is TGTGCCAGCAGCCAAGATTGGGACGGGATAGAGACCCAGTACTTC.

CDR3 sequence reads: CASSLGRFSGSGKNEQFF. The CDR3 DNA follows: TGTGCCAGCAGCTTAGGGCGATTTAGCGGGAGTGGGAAAAATGAGCAGTTCTTC. The V and J genes are TRBV7-7 and TRBJ2-1, with 9 bases lining up with TRBD2. V shed 1 base and J 7 bases; nucleotides not matched to a gene: 14. Looked up from germline, CDR1 is SSHAT and CDR2 is FNYEAQ (reference sequence). The CDR3 is 18 residues long.

This clonotype has only a few counts. The V call is TRBV7-3, the J call TRBJ2-3, with 7 bases aligning to TRBD1. Germline V lookup: CDR1 SGHTA, CDR2 FQGTGA. Trimming cost V 4 bases and J 7 bases; bases outside gene matches: 11. CDR3 length: 15 residues. CDR3 nucleotides: TGTGCCAGCAGCTCGCAACAGGGGAGAGAAAATACGCAGTATTTT. This sequence encodes CASSSQQGRENTQYF.

This clonotype has just a few counts. V usage is TRBV28 and J usage is TRBJ2-5; 14 bases are a match to TRBD2. The V and J ends lost 3 bases and 4 bases, in that order; junction bases with no gene match: 13. There are 19 residues in the CDR3. Looked up from germline, CDR1 is MDHEN and CDR2 is SYDVKM. DNA of the CDR3: TGTGCCAGCAGTTTTGAATTGGGACTAGCGGGAGATCTGCGAGAGACCCAGTACTTC. Its translation is CASSFELGLAGDLRETQYF.

This clonotype was counted once. This sequence joins TRBV6-6 and TRBJ2-1, with 12 nucleotides matching TRBD2. The J segment lost 3 bases and the V segment lost 2 bases, leaving 5 bases of the junction unmatched. The V gene's germline CDR1 is MNHNY and CDR2 SVGAGI (reference sequence). This CDR3 has 17 residues. In DNA form, the CDR3 reads TGTGCCAGCAGTTACCTGGGACTAGCGGGTTACTACAATGAGCAGTTCTTC. It is translated as CASSYLGLAGYYNEQFF.

In its sample, this clonotype was seen many times. This sequence joins TRBV7-9 and TRBJ1-2, with unresolved D. Trimming stripped 3 bases from V and 2 bases from J, with 4 bases between. From germline, CDR1 is SEHNR and CDR2 FQNEAQ (reference sequence). This CDR3 region has 12 residues. The CDR3, as DNA: TGTGCCAGCAGCTTCGACAACTATGGCTACACCTTC. This gives the protein CASSFDNYGYTF. Variable domain in full (rest from reference TRBV7-9 and TRBJ1-2): DTGVSQNPRHKITKRGQNVTFRCDPISEHNRLYWYRQTLGQGPEFLTYFQNEAQLEKSRLLSDRFSAERPKGSFSTLEIQRTEQGDSAMYLCASSFDNYGYTFGSGTRLTVV.

This chain uses TRBV20-1 with TRBJ2-5; D gene ambiguous. Between the trimmed V and J ends, which lost 0 bases and 11 bases, there was a span of 16 bases. Per the germline V gene, CDR1 is DFQATT and CDR2 is SNEGSKA (reference sequence). The CDR3 covers 13 residues. The CDR3 loop reads CSARDPPRNEQYF. The DNA for the CDR3 is TGCAGTGCTAGAGATCCCCCCAGGAATGAGCAGTACTTC.

This clonotype was seen many times. This chain uses TRBV20-1 with TRBJ1-2, with D maybe TRBD1 (5 bases). V lost 3 bases and J 0 bases, leaving 14 bases between the germline ends. Germline CDR1 and CDR2: DFQATT and SNEGSKA (reference sequence). The CDR3 consists of 15 residues. The CDR3 DNA reads TGCAGTGCTAGTCTTACCGGGGGAACTAACTATGGCTACACCTTC. This encodes CSASLTGGTNYGYTF.

This clonotype was seen once. The rearrangement links TRBV6-4 to TRBJ2-5; D uncertain. The CDR3 has 13 residues. Germline V lookup: CDR1 MRHNA, CDR2 SNTAGT. V was cut by 7 bases and J by 1 base, with 10 bases left in between. The CDR3 DNA sequence: TGTGCCAGCACCGACCCACCCCAAGAGACCCAGTACTTC. Protein sequence: CASTDPPQETQYF.

On this clonotype itself: The DNA is omitted, as the CDR3 cannot be located on it reliably, and the CDR3 follows TCRdb's listing. The chain combines TRBV9 with TRBJ2-1; the D call in the table, TRBD1, was not verified against the DNA. The germline V gene has CDR1 SGDLS and CDR2 YYNGEE. The CDR3 spans 13 amino acids, including both terminal residues. The CDR3 reads CASSVGGGNERFF.